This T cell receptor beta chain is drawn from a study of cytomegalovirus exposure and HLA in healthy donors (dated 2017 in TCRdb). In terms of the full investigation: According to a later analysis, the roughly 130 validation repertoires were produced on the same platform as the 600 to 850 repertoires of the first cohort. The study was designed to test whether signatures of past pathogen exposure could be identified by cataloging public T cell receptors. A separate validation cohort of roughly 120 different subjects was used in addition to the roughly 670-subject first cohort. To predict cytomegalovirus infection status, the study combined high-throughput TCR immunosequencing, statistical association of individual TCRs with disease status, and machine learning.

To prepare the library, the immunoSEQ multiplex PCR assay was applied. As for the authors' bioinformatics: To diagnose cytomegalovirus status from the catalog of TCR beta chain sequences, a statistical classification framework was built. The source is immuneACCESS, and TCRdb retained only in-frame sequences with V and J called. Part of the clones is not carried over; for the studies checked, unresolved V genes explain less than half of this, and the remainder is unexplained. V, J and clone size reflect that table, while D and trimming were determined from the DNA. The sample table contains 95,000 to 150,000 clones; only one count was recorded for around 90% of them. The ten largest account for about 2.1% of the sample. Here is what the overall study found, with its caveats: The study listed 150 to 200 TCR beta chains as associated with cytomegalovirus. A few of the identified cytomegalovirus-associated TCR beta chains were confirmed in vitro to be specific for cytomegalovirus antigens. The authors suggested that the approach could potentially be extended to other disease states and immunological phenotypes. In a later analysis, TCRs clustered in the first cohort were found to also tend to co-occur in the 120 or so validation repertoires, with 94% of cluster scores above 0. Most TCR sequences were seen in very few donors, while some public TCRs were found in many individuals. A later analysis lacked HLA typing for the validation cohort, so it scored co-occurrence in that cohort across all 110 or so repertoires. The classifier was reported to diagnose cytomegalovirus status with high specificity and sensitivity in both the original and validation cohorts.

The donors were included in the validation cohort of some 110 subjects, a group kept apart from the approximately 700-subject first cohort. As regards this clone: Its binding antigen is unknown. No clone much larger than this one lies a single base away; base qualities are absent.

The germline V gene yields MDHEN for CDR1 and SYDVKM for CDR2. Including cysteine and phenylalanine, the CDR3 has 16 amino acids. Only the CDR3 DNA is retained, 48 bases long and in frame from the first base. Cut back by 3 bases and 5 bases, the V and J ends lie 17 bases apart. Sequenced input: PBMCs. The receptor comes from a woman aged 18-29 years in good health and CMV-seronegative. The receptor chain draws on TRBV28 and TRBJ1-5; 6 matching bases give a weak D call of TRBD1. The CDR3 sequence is CASSFNPGHPYQPQHF. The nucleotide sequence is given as TGTGCCAGCAGTTTTAATCCGGGACACCCGTATCAGCCCCAGCATTTT.